The entry below gives a single TCR beta chain sequence along with its context. The antigen is undetermined. MiXCR, applied by TCRdb to the RACE reads, yields one record per CDR3 protein. This table has about 380,000 distinct CDR3 sequences, approximately 5% appearing once. CDR3 length: 15 residues. Per the germline V gene, CDR1 is MNHEY and CDR2 is SVGAGI. With 0 bases removed from V and 1 base from J, the gap between germline ends came to 9 bases. These data come from a study of human T cells and chemical hapten exposure. Turning to the study itself: In the roughly 24-week study, patients were dosed weekly with diphenylcyclopropenone on the scalp throughout. Study-level points and caveats: The presence of alopecia in the donors means their immune response may differ from healthy people's. PT1 expanded TCR counts and patch test score correlated positively.

Time point specified: pre-sensitization, week 0. Regarding treatment: therapeutic diphenylcyclopropenone sensitization with weekly scalp DPC. It was unfractionated whole blood from which total RNA was extracted. This chain connects TRBV6-5 to TRBJ1-2; unclear D gene. The origin of this receptor is a woman aged 45-65 years with alopecia areata. Some clones in this sample may be carry-over from other donors' samples. This material consisted of whole blood, taken in connection with sensitization to the hapten diphenylcyclopropenone (DPC). CDR3 in amino acids: CASSYSVSFNYGYTF. The CDR3 DNA reads as TGTGCCAGCAGTTACTCGGTCTCCTTTAACTATGGCTACACCTTC.